The present T cell receptor (beta chain) was sequenced within a study of cytomegalovirus exposure and HLA in healthy donors. Use of 60 Vbeta and 13 Jbeta primers characterized the PCR. Libraries were prepared by immunoSEQ multiplex PCR; TCRdb keeps only in-frame clonotypes and omits some of them. This sample has tens of thousands of clones, with roughly 76% found just once. The CDR3 runs 17 residues. Germline assignment: CDR1 SQVTM and CDR2 ANQGSEA. The V and J ends lost 2 bases and 1 base respectively, with 18 bases between them. Sequences were obtained from PBMCs. The chain carries TRBV29-1 and TRBJ2-4, with a possible D match to TRBD2 (5 bases). The sequence was collected from a man aged 60 to 69 in good health and CMV-seropositive. The DNA for the CDR3 is TGCAGCGTTGAACGTACCGGGCTAGCCGATGCCAAAAACATTCAGTACTTC. As protein: CSVERTGLADAKNIQYF.